Listed below are T cell receptor beta chains from one sample, sequenced in a study of control samples from healthy donors and cancer patients. TCRdb keeps only in-frame clones here, not all; method: immunoSEQ multiplex PCR. The table has 150,000 or so clones, just under 95% seen once; the top ten hold 5.5%. Source material: blood. The receptors stem from a man between 18 and 29 years old in good health. Each CDR3 is given with its conserved first and last residue. Fields, in order: J gene, V gene, D gene, clone size, CDR3 protein. The D gene is left open where the match is weak. Not all rows give a size; the values are once, few, many and, for expanded clones, a class.

TRBJ2-7	TRBV6-5	.	.	CASIGRGSTEQYF
TRBJ1-2	TRBV27	.	.	CASSLSYRVRGYTF
TRBJ1-2	TRBV7-9	.	.	CASSLRGMDGYTF
TRBJ2-7	TRBV14	TRBD1	.	CASSPSDRGSYEQYF
TRBJ2-3	TRBV6-1	TRBD2	once	CASSEALAGGLADTQYF
TRBJ1-6	TRBV11-2	.	.	CASSAIQGSYNSPLHF
TRBJ1-2	TRBV30	TRBD1	once	CALSQGGGYTF
TRBJ2-7	TRBV28	.	.	CASSPQGTYYEQYF
TRBJ1-5	TRBV19	.	.	CASRVRNQPQHF
TRBJ1-6	TRBV19	.	.	CASSIWGYSPLHF
TRBJ2-1	TRBV5-1	.	.	CASSLGSSDNEQFF
TRBJ1-4	TRBV3-1/TRBV3-2	.	.	CASSHPRARSAEKLFF
TRBJ2-3	TRBV9	.	.	CAGSPEPDGHTQYF
TRBJ1-5	TRBV6-5	.	.	CASLPGRHLNQPQHF
TRBJ1-6	TRBV6-1	.	.	CASSERGYSPLHF
TRBJ1-5	TRBV6-6	TRBD1	.	CASRSMTGRQPQHF
TRBJ2-3	TRBV19	TRBD2	.	CASSRRGDTDTQYF
TRBJ2-1	TRBV14	.	.	CASSQLDSRASEQFF
TRBJ1-1	TRBV3-1/TRBV3-2	.	.	CASSQDGVTGAFF
TRBJ1-2	TRBV6-6	.	.	CASIGGTPLYYTF
TRBJ1-3	TRBV4-1	.	.	CASSQGSPNSGNTIYF
TRBJ2-3	TRBV6-2/TRBV6-3	.	.	CASSYSLDTQYF
TRBJ1-1	TRBV4-2	.	.	CASSPRVEGEAFF
TRBJ1-2	TRBV19	TRBD1	.	CASSPDRGRDYGYTF
TRBJ1-4	TRBV5-1	.	once	CASSFQGTDEKLFF
TRBJ1-2	TRBV2	TRBD1	.	CASNDRGSGYGYTF
TRBJ2-3	TRBV29-1	.	.	CSVEFGGGVGTDTQYF
TRBJ1-1	TRBV20-1	.	.	CSASGTMNTEAFF
TRBJ2-7	TRBV7-9	.	.	CASSQRPDIIRASYEQYF
TRBJ1-2	TRBV9	.	.	CASSVAGAPYGYTF
TRBJ1-1	TRBV6-6	.	.	CASREERVTEAFF
TRBJ1-1	TRBV6-5	.	.	CASSYVRVRHFTEAFF
TRBJ2-1	TRBV6-5	.	.	CASTLDTGSNEQFF
TRBJ2-3	TRBV6-6	.	.	CASRLRAGTSTDTQYF
TRBJ2-2	TRBV30	.	once	CAWSVGVGELFF
TRBJ1-3	TRBV18	.	.	CASLSPGNTIYF
TRBJ1-2	TRBV27	TRBD1	once	CASSLSWTGRVWDGYTF
TRBJ1-5	TRBV2	.	.	CASRTGQNQPQHF
TRBJ2-1	TRBV2	.	.	CASSEVTADSNEQFF
TRBJ2-1	TRBV2	.	.	CASSDGRSSYNEQFF
TRBJ2-7	TRBV19	.	.	CASSIWQGYEQYF
TRBJ2-5	TRBV10-2	TRBD2	.	CASSLGLAGTQYF
TRBJ2-2	TRBV27	TRBD2	.	CASSFERGNTGELFF
TRBJ1-1	TRBV7-9	.	.	CASSLDSTEAFF
TRBJ2-5	TRBV6-4	TRBD2	.	CASSGQGGWETQYF
TRBJ1-1	TRBV4-1	.	.	CASSQVAQMAEAFF
TRBJ1-3	TRBV2	.	.	CASSFDGGVSGNTIYF
TRBJ2-3	TRBV7-2	.	.	CASSLGTWDTQYF
TRBJ2-1	TRBV11-3	.	.	CASSLGSGSEQFF